Described below is a single T cell receptor beta chain sequence and its context. The sample is drawn from a study of blood T cell repertoires in COVID-19. Study information: Sample material is recorded as cDNA or gDNA derived from T cells, B-cell-depleted T cells, or PBMCs.

This CDR3 has 13 residues. Germline CDR1 reads LGHDT; CDR2 reads YNNKEL (reference sequence). The trim removed 4 bases at V and 9 bases at J, leaving 5 bases unmatched. Here immunoSEQ multiplex PCR was the method, and the copy in TCRdb shows in-frame clones only, minus some. The sample lists about 170,000 clones, about 90% occurring once. The chain recombines TRBV3-1 (or the pseudogene TRBV3-2) with TRBJ2-1; TRBD2 aligns across 8 bases. This receptor was identified in a woman aged 60 to 75 with COVID-19, enrolled during active disease. The sequencing input was peripheral blood. CDR3 DNA sequence: TGTGCCAGCAGCCCCGGGAGGGCCGGTGAGCAGTTCTTC. Translation: CASSPGRAGEQFF.